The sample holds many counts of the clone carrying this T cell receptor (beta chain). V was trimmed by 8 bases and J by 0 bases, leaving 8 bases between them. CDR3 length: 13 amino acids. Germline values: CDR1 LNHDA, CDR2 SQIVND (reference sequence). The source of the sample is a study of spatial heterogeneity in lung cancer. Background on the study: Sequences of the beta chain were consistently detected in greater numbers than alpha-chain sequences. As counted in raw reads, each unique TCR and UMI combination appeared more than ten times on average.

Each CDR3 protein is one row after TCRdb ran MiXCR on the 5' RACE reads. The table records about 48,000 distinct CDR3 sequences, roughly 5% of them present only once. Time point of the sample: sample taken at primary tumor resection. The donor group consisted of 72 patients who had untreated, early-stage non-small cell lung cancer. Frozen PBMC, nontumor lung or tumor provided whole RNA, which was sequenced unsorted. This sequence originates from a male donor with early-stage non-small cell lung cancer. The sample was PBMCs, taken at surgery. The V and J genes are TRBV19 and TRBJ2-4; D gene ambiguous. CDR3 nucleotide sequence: TGTGCCAGTTCGTCCATAGCCAAAAACATTCAGTACTTC. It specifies CASSSIAKNIQYF.